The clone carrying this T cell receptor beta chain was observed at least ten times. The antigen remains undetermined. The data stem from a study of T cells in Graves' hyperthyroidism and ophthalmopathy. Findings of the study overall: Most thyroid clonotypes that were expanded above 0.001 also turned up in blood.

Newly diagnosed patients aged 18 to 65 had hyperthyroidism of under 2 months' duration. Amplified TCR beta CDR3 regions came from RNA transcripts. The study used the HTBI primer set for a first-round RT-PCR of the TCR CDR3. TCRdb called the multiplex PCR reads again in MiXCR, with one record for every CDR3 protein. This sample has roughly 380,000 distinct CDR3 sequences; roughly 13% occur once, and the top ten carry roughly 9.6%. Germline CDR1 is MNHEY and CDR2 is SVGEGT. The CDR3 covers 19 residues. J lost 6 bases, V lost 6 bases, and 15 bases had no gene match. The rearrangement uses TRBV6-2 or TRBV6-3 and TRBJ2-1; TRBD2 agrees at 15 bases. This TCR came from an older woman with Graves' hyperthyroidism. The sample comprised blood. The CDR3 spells CASRLFYPGLAGGFNEQFF. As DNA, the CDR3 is TGTGCCAGCAGACTTTTCTACCCGGGACTAGCGGGAGGCTTCAATGAGCAGTTCTTC.